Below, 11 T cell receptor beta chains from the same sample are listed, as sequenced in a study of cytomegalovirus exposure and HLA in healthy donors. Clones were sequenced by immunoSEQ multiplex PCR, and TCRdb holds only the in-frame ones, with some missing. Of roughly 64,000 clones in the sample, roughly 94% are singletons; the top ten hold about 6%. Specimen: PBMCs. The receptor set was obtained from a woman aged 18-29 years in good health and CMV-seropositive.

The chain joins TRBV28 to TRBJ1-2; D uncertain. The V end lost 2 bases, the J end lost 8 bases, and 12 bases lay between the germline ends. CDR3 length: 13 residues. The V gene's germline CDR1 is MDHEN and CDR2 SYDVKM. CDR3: CASSLMLAGGYTF. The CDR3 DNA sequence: TGTGCCAGCAGTTTAATGCTCGCGGGGGGCTACACCTTC.

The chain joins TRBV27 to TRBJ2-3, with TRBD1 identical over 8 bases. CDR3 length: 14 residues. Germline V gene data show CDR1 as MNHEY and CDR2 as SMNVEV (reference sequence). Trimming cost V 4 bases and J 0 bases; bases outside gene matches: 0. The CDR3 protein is CASSWDRSTDTQYF. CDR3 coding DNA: TGTGCCAGCAGTTGGGACAGGAGCACAGATACGCAGTATTTT.

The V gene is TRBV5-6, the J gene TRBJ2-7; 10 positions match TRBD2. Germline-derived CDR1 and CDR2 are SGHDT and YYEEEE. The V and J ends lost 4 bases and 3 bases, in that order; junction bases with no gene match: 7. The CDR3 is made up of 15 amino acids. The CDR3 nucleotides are TGTGCCAGCAGCCCTCTAGCGGGAGAGATCTACGAGCAGTACTTC. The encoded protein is CASSPLAGEIYEQYF.

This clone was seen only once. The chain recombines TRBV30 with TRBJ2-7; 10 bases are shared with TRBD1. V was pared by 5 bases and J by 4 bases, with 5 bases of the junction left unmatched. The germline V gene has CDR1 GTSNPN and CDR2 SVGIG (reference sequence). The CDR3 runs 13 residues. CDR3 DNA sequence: TGTGCCTGGGCAAGGGACAGGGGTTACGAGCAGTACTTC. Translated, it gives CAWARDRGYEQYF.

The CDR3 reads CASSAAGSSSSETQYF. Written as DNA, the CDR3 is TGTGCCAGCAGCGCAGCGGGGAGCTCCTCGAGCGAGACCCAGTACTTC. The rearrangement uses TRBV5-8 and TRBJ2-5; 7 bases agree with TRBD2. V gave up 4 bases and J gave up 5 bases; unmatched junction bases: 14. This CDR3 is built from 16 residues. The V gene's germline CDR1 is SGHTS and CDR2 YDEGEE.

The CDR3 sequence is CASSSPGTGFDEKLFF. CDR3 in DNA: TGTGCCAGCAGTTCTCCCGGGACAGGGTTTGATGAAAAACTGTTTTTT. The chain combines TRBV27 with TRBJ1-4, with TRBD1 identical over 9 bases. The CDR3 is made up of 16 amino acids. Germline V gene lookup returns CDR1 MNHEY and CDR2 SMNVEV (reference sequence). Trimming took 4 bases from V and 6 from J; bases not matched to a gene: 9.

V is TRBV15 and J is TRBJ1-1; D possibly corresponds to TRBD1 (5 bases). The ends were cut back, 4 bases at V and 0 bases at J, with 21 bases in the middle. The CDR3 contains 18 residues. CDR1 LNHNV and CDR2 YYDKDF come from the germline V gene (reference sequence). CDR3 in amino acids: CATSKPPLRGSMNTEAFF. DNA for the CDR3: TGTGCCACCAGCAAGCCCCCCCTCCGGGGGAGCATGAACACTGAAGCTTTCTTT. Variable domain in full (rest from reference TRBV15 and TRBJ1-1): DAMVIQNPRYQVTQFGKPVTLSCSQTLNHNVMYWYQQKSSQAPKLLFHYYDKDFNNEADTPDNFQSRRPNTSFCFLDIRSPGLGDTAMYLCATSKPPLRGSMNTEAFFGQGTRLTVV.

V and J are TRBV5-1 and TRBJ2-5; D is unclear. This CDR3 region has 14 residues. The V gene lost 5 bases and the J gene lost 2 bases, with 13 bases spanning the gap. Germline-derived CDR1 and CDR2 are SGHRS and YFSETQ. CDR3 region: CASSSSGTQETQYF. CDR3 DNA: TGCGCCAGCAGTTCCTCGGGTACGCAAGAGACCCAGTACTTC.

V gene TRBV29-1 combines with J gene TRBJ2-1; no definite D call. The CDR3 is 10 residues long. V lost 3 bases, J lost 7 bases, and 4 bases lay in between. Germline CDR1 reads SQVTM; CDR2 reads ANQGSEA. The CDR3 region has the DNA TGCAGCGTTGACTCGAATGAGCAGTTCTTC. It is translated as CSVDSNEQFF.

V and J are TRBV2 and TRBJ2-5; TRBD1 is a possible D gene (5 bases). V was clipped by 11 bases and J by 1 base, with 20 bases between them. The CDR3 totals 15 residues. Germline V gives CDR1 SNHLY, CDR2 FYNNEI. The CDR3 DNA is TGTGCCTCCCAGGGTGGGTCGGGTTCCCAAGAGACCCAGTACTTC. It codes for CASQGGSGSQETQYF.

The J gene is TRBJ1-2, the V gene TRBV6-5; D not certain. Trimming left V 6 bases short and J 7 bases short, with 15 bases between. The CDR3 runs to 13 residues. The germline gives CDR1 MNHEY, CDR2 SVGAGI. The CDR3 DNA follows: TGTGCCAGCAGCCCCAGGCTCGGCCTTGGCTACACCTTC. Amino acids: CASSPRLGLGYTF.